These 14 T cell receptor beta chains were all obtained from the same sample, sequenced in a study of read filtering for tumor transcriptome and immune sequencing. The library was built from 400 to 500 ng RNA with molecular barcoded adaptors for alpha/delta and beta/gamma chains. TCRdb reanalysed the reads using MiXCR and keeps one entry per CDR3 protein. The sample has approximately 61,000 distinct CDR3 sequences, about a fifth seen once. The sequenced sample consisted of a population of CD138-negative cells sorted from bone marrow. These receptor sequences come from a donor older than 35 with multiple myeloma.

This clonotype was seen at least ten times. The V call is TRBV7-9, the J call TRBJ2-1, with D possibly matching TRBD1 (6 bases). The CDR3 totals 16 residues. Germline V CDR1 and CDR2: SEHNR, FQNEAQ (reference sequence). V was pared by 5 bases and J by 1 base, with 15 bases between. This chain's CDR3 is CASSVKPTGSYNEQFF. The CDR3 nucleotides read TGTGCCAGCAGCGTTAAACCGACAGGTTCCTACAATGAGCAGTTCTTC.

This clonotype was seen ten or more times. V usage is TRBV18 and J usage is TRBJ1-1; D gene uncertain. CDR3 size: 16 residues. The germline V gene encodes CDR1 KGHSH and CDR2 LQKENI. V shed 0 bases and J shed 4 bases, with 15 bases lying between them. The CDR3 reads CASSPPRVGKGTEAFF. The CDR3 DNA follows: TGTGCCAGCTCACCACCCCGGGTGGGTAAGGGCACTGAAGCTTTCTTT.

This clonotype was picked up many times. CDR3 DNA: TGCAGTGCTAGACAGGGGGGTTTGGAGACCCAGTACTTC. Its protein is CSARQGGLETQYF. The V and J genes are TRBV20-1 and TRBJ2-5; the D gene is possibly TRBD1 (7 bases). Trimming took 2 bases from V and 5 from J, leaving 12 bases between them. The CDR3 covers 13 residues. CDR1 is DFQATT and CDR2 is SNEGSKA in the germline V gene (reference sequence).

For this clonotype: Just one base apart from a much larger clone, this may be a read error. V gene TRBV23-1 combines with J gene TRBJ2-6, with 9 positions matching TRBD2. TRBV23-1 is reported as an ORF; its role is uncertain. CDR3 length equals 19 residues. For the CDR3, the DNA is TGCGCCAGCGGTCAAGGGCGACTAGCGGTTCACTCTGGGGCCAACGTCCTGACTTTC. Translated, it gives CASGQGRLAVHSGANVLTF.

About this clonotype itself: One junction end does not reproduce the germline sequence, and a read error may be involved. The gene calls are TRBV7-9 and TRBJ2-5; TRBD2 matches 8 bases. Germline V gene lookup returns CDR1 SEHNR and CDR2 FQNEAQ (reference sequence). The length of the CDR3 is 14 residues. The CDR3 DNA reads TGTGCCTGCAGCTCCGGGGGGGCCGGGGAGACCCAGTACTTC. Translation: CACSSGGAGETQYF. Complete variable domain (other parts from reference TRBV7-9 and TRBJ2-5): DTGVSQNPRHKITKRGQNVTFRCDPISEHNRLYWYRQTLGQGPEFLTYFQNEAQLEKSRLLSDRFSAERPKGSFSTLEIQRTEQGDSAMYLCACSSGGAGETQYFGPGTRLLVL.

V usage is TRBV20-1 and J usage is TRBJ2-7; 14 positions match TRBD2. Germline CDR1 and CDR2: DFQATT and SNEGSKA (reference sequence). V shed 6 bases, J shed 0 bases, and the junction held 10 bases outside the gene matches. This CDR3 is built from 17 residues. CDR3 nucleotides: TGCAGTGCAGACGGGACTAGCGGGGGCCGGAGCTCCTACGAGCAGTACTTC. Its protein product is CSADGTSGGRSSYEQYF.

The sample holds a few counts of this clonotype. The chain has TRBV18 and TRBJ1-4; D remains ambiguous. Germline CDR1 is KGHSH and CDR2 is LQKENI. Trimming shortened V by 6 bases and J by 5 bases, and 16 bases separated the two germline ends. The CDR3 totals 15 residues. CDR3 protein: CASSPGSGSNEKLFF. As DNA, the CDR3 is TGTGCCAGCTCTCCGGGATCCGGGTCCAATGAAAAACTGTTTTTT.

The V call is TRBV7-3, the J call TRBJ2-5, with D perhaps TRBD1 (6 bases). The CDR3 contains 13 residues. CDR1 is SGHTA and CDR2 is FQGTGA in the germline V gene. V was clipped by 6 bases and J by 5 bases, with 13 bases between them. The CDR3 bases are TGTGCCAGCAGTCAAGGGGGTGGGGAGACCCAGTACTTC. Amino acids: CASSQGGGETQYF. The entire variable domain, with the rest obtained from reference TRBV7-3 and TRBJ2-5, is as follows: GAGVSQTPSNKVTEKGKYVELRCDPISGHTALYWYRQSLGQGPEFLIYFQGTGAADDSGLPNDRFFAVRPEGSVSTLKIQRTERGDSAVYLCASSQGGGETQYFGPGTRLLVL.

This sequence joins TRBV2 and TRBJ2-3; D uncertain. Trimming took 2 bases from V and 4 from J, leaving 7 bases between them. The CDR3 loop spans 13 amino acids. In germline, CDR1 is SNHLY, CDR2 FYNNEI. Written as DNA, the CDR3 is TGTGCCAGCAGTGAAAGGGTGGCAGATACGCAGTATTTT. This codes for CASSERVADTQYF. The whole variable domain, remainder taken from reference TRBV2 and TRBJ2-3, is EPEVTQTPSHQVTQMGQEVILRCVPISNHLYFYWYRQILGQKVEFLVSFYNNEISEKSEIFDDQFSVERPDGSNFTLKIRSTKLEDSAMYFCASSERVADTQYFGPGTRLTVL.

This clonotype has a count of ten or more. The chain has TRBV16 and TRBJ1-6, with unresolved D. Germline V gene lookup returns CDR1 KGHSY and CDR2 FQNENV. The CDR3 is 12 residues long. V lost 0 bases to trimming and J lost 16 bases, with 10 bases between them. CDR3 loop: CASSQSLGYLHF. CDR3 sequence (DNA): TGTGCCAGCAGCCAATCCCTGGGGTATCTCCACTTT.

The sample holds many counts of this clonotype. This chain connects TRBV5-1 to TRBJ1-1; the D is unclear. Germline assignment: CDR1 SGHRS and CDR2 YFSETQ. Trimming stripped 1 base from V and 5 bases from J, with 12 bases between. The CDR3 has 14 amino acids. The DNA of the CDR3 is TGCGCCAGCAGCTTGCTGTCCCTGGGGACTGAAGCTTTCTTT. It translates to CASSLLSLGTEAFF.

As to this clonotype: Given a much more abundant clone one base away, this may be a read error. This chain connects TRBV5-1 to TRBJ2-1; D is perhaps TRBD2 (6 bases). The CDR3 length is 17 residues. Germline loops: CDR1 SGHRS, CDR2 YFSETQ. The CDR3 loop is CASSGTAGLPTGNEQSF. Here the CDR3 DNA reads TGCGCCAGCAGCGGGACCGCGGGACTCCCGACGGGCAATGAGCAGTCCTTC.

Details on this clonotype: One end of the junction is discordant with germline, which a read error may explain. The chain uses TRBV5-1 and TRBJ2-7, with D uncertain. Looked up from germline, CDR1 is SGHRS and CDR2 is YFSETQ. The CDR3 length is 14 residues. The CDR3 nucleotides are TGCGCCAGCAGCTCGACGGCAGAGTCCTGCGAGCAGTACTTC. As protein: CASSSTAESCEQYF.

V and J are TRBV12-3 or TRBV12-4 and TRBJ1-2; tentatively, D is TRBD1 (5 bases). Trimming took off 5 bases at V and 7 bases at J, with 14 bases between the two ends. This CDR3 contains 13 residues. For the CDR3, the DNA is TGTGCCAGCAGTCCCCAGGACACTGGTGGCTACACCTTC. Amino acids: CASSPQDTGGYTF.